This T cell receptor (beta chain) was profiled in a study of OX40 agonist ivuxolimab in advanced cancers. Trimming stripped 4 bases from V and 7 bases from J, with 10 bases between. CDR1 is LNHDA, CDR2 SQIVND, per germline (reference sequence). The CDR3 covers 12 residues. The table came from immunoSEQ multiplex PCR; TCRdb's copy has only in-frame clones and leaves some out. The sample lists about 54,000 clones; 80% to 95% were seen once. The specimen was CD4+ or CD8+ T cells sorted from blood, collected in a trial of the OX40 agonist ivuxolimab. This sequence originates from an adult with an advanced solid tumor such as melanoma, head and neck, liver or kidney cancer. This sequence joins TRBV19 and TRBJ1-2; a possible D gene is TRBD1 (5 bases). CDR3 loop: CASSTMGLGYTF. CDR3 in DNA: TGTGCCAGTAGTACTATGGGACTTGGCTACACCTTC.